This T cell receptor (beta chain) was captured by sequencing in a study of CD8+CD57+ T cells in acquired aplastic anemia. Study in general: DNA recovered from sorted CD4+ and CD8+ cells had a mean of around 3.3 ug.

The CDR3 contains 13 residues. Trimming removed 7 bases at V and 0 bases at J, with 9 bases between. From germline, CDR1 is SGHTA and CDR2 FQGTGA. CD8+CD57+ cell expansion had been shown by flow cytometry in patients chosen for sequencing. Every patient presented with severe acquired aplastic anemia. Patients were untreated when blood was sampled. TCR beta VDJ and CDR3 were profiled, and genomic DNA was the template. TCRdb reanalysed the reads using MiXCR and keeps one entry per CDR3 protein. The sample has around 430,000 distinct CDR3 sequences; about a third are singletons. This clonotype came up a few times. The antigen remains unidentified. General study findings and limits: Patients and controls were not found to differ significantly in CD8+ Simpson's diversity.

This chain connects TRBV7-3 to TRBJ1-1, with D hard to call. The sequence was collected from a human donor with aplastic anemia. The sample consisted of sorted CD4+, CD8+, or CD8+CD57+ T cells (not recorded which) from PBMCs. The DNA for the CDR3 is TGTGCCAGCACCGGCATCTTGAACACTGAAGCTTTCTTT. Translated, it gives CASTGILNTEAFF.